A selection of T cell receptor beta chains follows, all from one sample in a study of regulatory T cells in long-lasting Graves disease. TCRdb reanalysed the multiplex PCR reads using MiXCR and keeps one entry per CDR3 protein. The table lists approximately 230,000 distinct CDR3 sequences, 18% of them singletons. This specimen consisted of peripheral blood mononuclear cells (PBMCs), obtained at new diagnosis, from a patient treated with antithyroid drugs. Receptor source: a female donor with Graves disease. Each CDR3 is given with its conserved first and last residue. Fields, in order: D gene, V gene, J gene, clone size, CDR3 DNA, CDR3 protein. D genes are given only for firm matches. Clone size is not always given. Where it is, it says once, few, many or a class for expanded clones.

TRBD2	TRBV6-2/TRBV6-3	TRBJ2-1	few	TGTGCCAGCAGGCCCCGGGGGGTGGCGGGTCGGCCTCTCAATGAGCAGTTCTTC	CASRPRGVAGRPLNEQFF
.	TRBV7-3	TRBJ1-1	many	TGTGCCAGCAGCTTATATTCGAGTGGGGAAGCTTTCTTT	CASSLYSSGEAFF
TRBD1	TRBV7-8	TRBJ1-6	many	TGTGCCAGCAGTTCTTGGACAGGGCTGAATTCACCCCTCCACTTT	CASSSWTGLNSPLHF
TRBD2	TRBV4-1	TRBJ2-1	many	TGCGCCAGCAGCCAAGGGGGCGGGAGTCGGTTCTTC	CASSQGGGSRFF
.	TRBV20-1	TRBJ1-2	many	TGCAGTGCTAGCCGTCATCTTGGCTACACCTTC	CSASRHLGYTF
.	TRBV7-8	TRBJ2-7	many	TGTGCCAGCAGCTTAGCGCGGTCGAGGGGAGGTCCCTACGAGCAGTACTTC	CASSLARSRGGPYEQYF
.	TRBV12-3/TRBV12-4	TRBJ2-2	many	TGTGCCAGCAGTTTAAATTACGGTACCGGGGAGCTGTTTTTT	CASSLNYGTGELFF
.	TRBV7-9	TRBJ2-7	.	TGTGCCAGCAGCTCAGAACCGGGACATATCTACGAGCAGTACTTC	CASSSEPGHIYEQYF
.	TRBV6-5	TRBJ1-3	many	TGTGCCAGCAGTTACTCGGCCCTCTCTGGAAACACCATATATTTT	CASSYSALSGNTIYF
.	TRBV28	TRBJ2-7	many	TGTGCCAGCAGTCCGGGAGACAGGGTGGGCGAGCAGTACTTC	CASSPGDRVGEQYF
.	TRBV4-3	TRBJ2-2	few	TGCGCCAGCAGCCACCGCTGGACCGGGGAGCTGTTTTTT	CASSHRWTGELFF
TRBD2	TRBV2	TRBJ2-5	many	TGTGCCAGCAGTCATGGGACTAACCAAGAGACCCAGTACTTC	CASSHGTNQETQYF
TRBD2	TRBV9	TRBJ2-1	many	TGTGCCAGCAGCTATGACATGCTAGCGGGAGGGCAGTTCTTC	CASSYDMLAGGQFF
.	TRBV10-1	TRBJ2-1	many	TGCGCCAGCTGTAGTACAGTGGGGGGTGAGCAGTTCTTC	CASCSTVGGEQFF
TRBD2	TRBV20-1	TRBJ2-3	many	TGCAGTGCTCCCCTAGCGGCAAGCACAGATACGCAGTATTTT	CSAPLAASTDTQYF
TRBD1	TRBV5-1	TRBJ1-2	.	TGTGCCAGCAGCTCACTAACACGACAGGGGGGCTATGGCTACACCTTC	CASSSLTRQGGYGYTF
TRBD1	TRBV12-3/TRBV12-4	TRBJ1-1	many	TGTGCCAGCAGTTTAGGCTTCAGCGGGACAGGGTCGGATGAAGCTTTCTTT	CASSLGFSGTGSDEAFF
TRBD1	TRBV20-1	TRBJ2-2	many	TGCAGTGCAGCGGACAGGCGCGGCACCGGGGAGCTGTTTTTT	CSAADRRGTGELFF
.	TRBV13	TRBJ2-1	.	TGTGCCAGCAGCTTAGGAAGTGGGCGGAGCTCCTGCAATGAGCAGTTCTTC	CASSLGSGRSSCNEQFF
TRBD2	TRBV20-1	TRBJ2-1	.	TGCAGTGCTAGGACTAGCGGGAGTTTCTATGAGCAGTTCTTC	CSARTSGSFYEQFF
TRBD2	TRBV12-3/TRBV12-4	TRBJ2-1	many	TGTGCCAGCAGTGCCCCCGGGACTAGCGGGAACAATGAGCAGTTCTTC	CASSAPGTSGNNEQFF
TRBD2	TRBV30	TRBJ2-7	few	TGTGCCTGGAGTGGAGGGGCGGGAGGGCCCATCAAGCAGTACTTC	CAWSGGAGGPIKQYF
.	TRBV20-1	TRBJ2-5	.	TGCAGTGCTAGAGAGTACGGCGGAAACCAAGAGACCCAGTACTTC	CSAREYGGNQETQYF
.	TRBV29-1	TRBJ2-7	.	TGCAGCGTAGCCACAGGACCAGTATACGAGCAGTACTTC	CSVATGPVYEQYF
TRBD1	TRBV29-1	TRBJ1-1	many	TGCAGCGTTGACCGGACAGGGGGCTTGGGTACTGAAGCTTTCTTT	CSVDRTGGLGTEAFF
TRBD2	TRBV11-2	TRBJ2-1	many	TGTGCCAGCATCCCGGGGTTGCGGGGACTAGCGGGAGTGAATGAGCAGTTCTTC	CASIPGLRGLAGVNEQFF
.	TRBV6-5	TRBJ2-5	.	TGTGCCAGCAGTTACGGGGGGGCCGGGACCCAGTACTTC	CASSYGGAGTQYF
.	TRBV30	TRBJ2-7	many	TGTGCCGGCAACAGGGACTCCTACGAGCAGTACTTC	CAGNRDSYEQYF
TRBD2	TRBV11-2	TRBJ2-1	many	TGTGCCAGCAGCTTAGATCGGGCTAGCGGGAAGCAGTTCTTC	CASSLDRASGKQFF
.	TRBV24-1	TRBJ2-3	many	TGTGCCACCAGTGATTTGGTCAGCACAGATACGCAGTATTTT	CATSDLVSTDTQYF
TRBD1	TRBV27	TRBJ1-5	many	TGTGCCAGCAGTAACAGGGGCGATCAGCCCCAGCATTTT	CASSNRGDQPQHF
.	TRBV20-1	TRBJ1-1	many	TGCAGTGCTAGAGATCTGGGGGGGTCTGCCCAAGCTTTCTTT	CSARDLGGSAQAFF
.	TRBV7-2	TRBJ1-1	many	TGTGCCAGCAGCTTTCTGGTTAGAGGGGCGAACACTGAAGCTTTCTTT	CASSFLVRGANTEAFF
.	TRBV12-3/TRBV12-4	TRBJ1-6	many	TGTGCCAGCACACTAGGCGGGGATTCACCCCTCCACTTT	CASTLGGDSPLHF
TRBD2	TRBV20-1	TRBJ2-3	many	TGCAGTGGTAGAGGTTCGGCTAGCGGGAGCCCCGATACGCAGTATTTT	CSGRGSASGSPDTQYF
.	TRBV5-4	TRBJ2-2	few	TGTGCCAGCAGCTCGCCGGATGGGGCCGGGGAGCTGTTTTTT	CASSSPDGAGELFF
TRBD2	TRBV2	TRBJ2-3	few	TGTGCCAGCGGACCTAGCGGGAGCACAGATACGCAGTATTTT	CASGPSGSTDTQYF
.	TRBV19	TRBJ1-2	few	TGTGCCAGTAGTCCGCGAGCTGAGGGCTACACCTTC	CASSPRAEGYTF
TRBD2	TRBV30	TRBJ2-7	many	TGTGCCTGGAGGCTAGCGGGAAGTTCCGAGCAGTACTTC	CAWRLAGSSEQYF
.	TRBV10-3	TRBJ2-1	many	TGTGCCATCAGTGAAGGGGCGGGCAGACAGTTCTTC	CAISEGAGRQFF
.	TRBV20-1	TRBJ2-3	.	TGCAGTGCTGCCGGCAGGGTGGGTACAGATACGCAGTATTTT	CSAAGRVGTDTQYF
.	TRBV6-2/TRBV6-3	TRBJ2-3	many	TGTGCCAGCAGTGAGGTTCCCACAGATACGCAGTATTTT	CASSEVPTDTQYF
.	TRBV28	TRBJ2-7	many	TGTGCCAGCAGGCCGACCGGTCCTGGGTACGAGCAGTACTTC	CASRPTGPGYEQYF
.	TRBV2	TRBJ2-7	many	TGTGCCAGCAGCCCTGGAGTCTCCTCCTCCTACGAGCAGTACTTC	CASSPGVSSSYEQYF
.	TRBV6-2/TRBV6-3	TRBJ1-2	many	TGTGCCAGCGGACAGAAAACTTCAGGGGGCTACACCTTC	CASGQKTSGGYTF
.	TRBV28	TRBJ1-3	many	TGTGCCAGCAGTTCAGTGGACGGAAGCTTCTCTGGAAACACCATATATTTT	CASSSVDGSFSGNTIYF